Shown below are 10 T cell receptor beta chains from a single sample sequenced in a study of post-analysis software for immune sequencing data (dated by TCRdb to 2014 to 2015). Findings and caveats that apply to the study as a whole: Significantly higher frequencies in patients than in controls were found for roughly 5 TRBV segments, including TRBV5-6, TRBV5-1 and TRBV20-1.

Their antigens are not known. Libraries came from PCR. Sequenced on an Illumina HiSeq 2500. Unique molecular identifiers were incorporated into TCR beta cDNA libraries to reduce PCR and sequencing biases. TCRdb reprocessed the public reads (quality trimming at Q25 with fastp, clone calling with MiXCR) and kept in-frame beta chains. Here each entry gathers all rows of one CDR3 protein and keeps the most common genes and DNA. This sample is represented by about half a million distinct CDR3 sequences; roughly 45% of them were singletons. 9% to 14% of the sample is in the top ten clones. Specimen: blood. The receptors were gathered from a girl aged 5-17 years with multiple sclerosis.

The sample holds a few counts of this clonotype. The chain carries TRBV29-1 and TRBJ2-1, with D tentatively TRBD2 (5 bases). The CDR3 has 20 residues. Per the germline V gene, CDR1 is SQVTM and CDR2 is ANQGSEA. V was clipped by 0 bases and J by 4 bases, with 28 bases between them. In DNA, the CDR3 is TGCAGCGTTGAAGATCTCCACGGTCGGGATTCAGGAGAAATGTACAATGAGCAGTTCTTC. Translated: CSVEDLHGRDSGEMYNEQFF.

This clonotype was seen more than once but under ten times. The chain uses TRBV3-1 and TRBJ2-7; D is ambiguous. The CDR3 has 15 residues. V was clipped by 1 base and J by 1 base, with 11 bases between them. From germline, CDR1 is LGHDT and CDR2 YNNKEL (reference sequence). This chain's CDR3 is CASSQGVHPSYEQYF. The DNA of the CDR3 is TGTGCCAGCAGCCAAGGAGTACACCCGTCCTACGAGCAGTACTTC.

This clonotype was seen a handful of times. This chain joins TRBV20-1 and TRBJ2-5; TRBD2 agrees at 7 bases. Germline V gene sequence: CDR1 DFQATT, CDR2 SNEGSKA (reference sequence). The CDR3 covers 11 residues. The CDR3 sequence: CRSGAQETQYF. The CDR3 DNA is TGCAGAAGCGGGGCCCAAGAGACCCAGTACTTC.

This clonotype came up once. V is TRBV5-1 and J is TRBJ2-5; 10 bases fit TRBD1. Trimming removed 2 bases from V and 0 bases from J; junction bases left unmatched: 7. Germline-derived CDR1 and CDR2 are SGHRS and YFSETQ. This CDR3 is built from 17 residues. DNA for the CDR3: TGCGCCAGCAGCTTTACCGGGACAGGGGTTTACCAAGAGACCCAGTACTTC. Amino acid sequence: CASSFTGTGVYQETQYF.

V and J are TRBV20-1 and TRBJ1-1; no clear D gene. Per germline, CDR1 DFQATT and CDR2 SNEGSKA (reference sequence). Trimming took 2 bases from V and 1 from J, leaving 5 bases between them. The CDR3 totals 12 residues. This CDR3 is CSARRKNTEAFF. The CDR3 coding sequence is TGCAGTGCTAGAAGAAAGAACACTGAAGCTTTCTTT.

The chain employs TRBV6-6 and TRBJ1-5; 8 nucleotides align to TRBD1. Trimming at V came to 4 bases and at J to 5 bases, leaving 4 bases not matched to a gene. CDR3 size: 14 residues. Germline CDR1 MNHNY, CDR2 SVGAGI (reference sequence). CDR3 residues: CASSSPTGDQPQHF. CDR3 DNA: TGTGCCAGCAGTTCTCCGACAGGGGATCAGCCCCAGCATTTT.

This clonotype turned up a few times. The chain uses TRBV28 and TRBJ2-6, with no clear D. V was clipped by 4 bases and J by 0 bases, with 4 bases between them. The germline gives CDR1 MDHEN, CDR2 SYDVKM. The CDR3 contains 14 residues. The CDR3 loop reads CASSSLSGANVLTF. For the CDR3, the DNA is TGTGCCAGCAGTTCCCTCTCTGGGGCCAACGTCCTGACTTTC.

CDR3 region: CASSMAPGPGYNEQFF. As DNA, the CDR3 is TGCGCCAGCAGCATGGCTCCGGGACCCGGATACAATGAGCAGTTCTTC. The gene calls are TRBV5-1 and TRBJ2-1, with D tentatively TRBD1 or TRBD2 (5 bases each). V lost 4 bases and J lost 4, with 18 bases in between. The CDR3 has 16 amino acids. CDR1 and CDR2 from the germline V gene are SGHRS and YFSETQ. Full variable domain (missing parts from reference TRBV5-1 and TRBJ2-1): KAGVTQTPRYLIKTRGQQVTLSCSPISGHRSVSWYQQTPGQGLQFLFEYFSETQRNKGNFPGRFSGRQFSNSRSEMNVSTLELGDSALYLCASSMAPGPGYNEQFFGPGTRLTVL.

The table lists this clonotype with a few counts. The chain is built from TRBV20-1 and TRBJ2-1; D gene unclear. Germline CDR1 is DFQATT and CDR2 is SNEGSKA (reference sequence). Trimming removed 7 bases from V and 2 bases from J, with 12 bases in between. The CDR3 totals 13 residues. The CDR3 loop is CSVQTSTYNEQFF. The CDR3, as DNA: TGCAGTGTTCAGACCAGTACCTACAATGAGCAGTTCTTC.

This clonotype showed up many times. The rearrangement joins TRBV29-1 to TRBJ2-7, with 7 positions matching TRBD2. This CDR3 is built from 12 residues. V lost 6 bases and J lost 7; bases outside the gene matches: 9. From germline, CDR1 is SQVTM and CDR2 ANQGSEA. The CDR3 here is CSVSGAGEEQYF. The CDR3 DNA reads as TGCAGCGTGAGCGGCGCGGGGGAGGAGCAGTACTTC.